The rows below give T cell receptor beta chains drawn from one sample of a study of esophageal squamous cell carcinoma under preoperative chemotherapy. MiXCR, run by TCRdb on the PCR reads, gives a single entry per CDR3 protein. The data show some 32,000 distinct CDR3 sequences, around half seen once. This sample was gathered from a patient given preoperative chemotherapy. All receptors come from a human donor with esophageal squamous cell carcinoma. The donor label of this sample is uncertain. CDR3s include the opening cysteine and the closing phenylalanine or tryptophan. D genes are given only for firm matches. For some rows the clone size is stated as once, few or many, or as a class when expanded; others skip it.

v_call	clone_size	j_call	d_call	cdr3_nt	cdr3_aa
TRBV6-2/TRBV6-3	NA	TRBJ2-4	NA	TGTGCCAGCGACCAAGACATTCAGTACTTC	CASDQDIQYF
TRBV7-6	many	TRBJ2-1	NA	TGTGCCAGCAGGAGGTCGCAGTACAATGAGCAGTTCTTC	CASRRSQYNEQFF
TRBV7-2	few	TRBJ2-7	NA	TGTGCCAGCAGCTTAGCGCTGGCGGGGCGCGAGCAGTACTTC	CASSLALAGREQYF
TRBV7-3	NA	TRBJ2-1	NA	TGTGCCAGCAGCTATACAGGTCTTAGCTCCTACAATGAGCAGTTCTTC	CASSYTGLSSYNEQFF
TRBV5-8	NA	TRBJ1-1	NA	TGTGCCAGCAGCTGGACATCAATGAACACTGAAGCTTTCTTT	CASSWTSMNTEAFF
TRBV18	NA	TRBJ2-5	TRBD1	TGTGCCAGCTCACGGGACAGGGAAGAGACCCAGTACTTC	CASSRDREETQYF
TRBV7-6	NA	TRBJ2-1	NA	TGTGCCAGCAGCTTATTTGGCTCCTCGGTGCCCAATGAGCAGTTCTTC	CASSLFGSSVPNEQFF
TRBV7-8	NA	TRBJ2-4	NA	TGTGCCAGCAGCTTGGTCGGGGGCGGCAAAAATACGCAGTACTTT	CASSLVGGGKNTQYF
TRBV5-4	few	TRBJ2-1	NA	TGTGCCAGCAGCTTGGGCAGGGTGTCTGCGAGCTCCTACAATGAGCAGTTCTTC	CASSLGRVSASSYNEQFF
TRBV27	few	TRBJ2-5	TRBD2	TGTGCCAGCAGTTTAAGCGGGAGGCAAGAGACCCAGTACTTC	CASSLSGRQETQYF
TRBV12-3/TRBV12-4	many	TRBJ1-3	NA	TGTGCCAGCAGGGAGACGGAGACTGCCTCTGGAAACACCATATATTTT	CASRETETASGNTIYF
TRBV7-2	medium-sized	TRBJ2-6	TRBD1	TGTGCCAGCAGCTCCCCAGGGGGCTCTGGGGCCAACGTCCTGACTTTC	CASSSPGGSGANVLTF
TRBV7-8	many	TRBJ1-2	NA	TGTGCCAGCACTAAAATGGGGCCAAATGGCTACACCTTC	CASTKMGPNGYTF
TRBV7-8	NA	TRBJ2-4	TRBD2	TGTGGCAGCAGCTCGGGGGGGGGAGGCAAAGACATTCAGTACTTC	CGSSSGGGGKDIQYF
TRBV7-8	NA	TRBJ2-3	NA	TGTGCCAGCAGCAACCTGGGGCTGGGAGCCGAAGATATGCAGTACTTT	CASSNLGLGAEDMQYF
TRBV6-1	many	TRBJ2-5	TRBD1	TGTGCCAGCAGTCCCCTACTTCGACAGGGTGGGCAGTACTTC	CASSPLLRQGGQYF
TRBV7-2	NA	TRBJ2-5	NA	TGTGCGGGGCGCGGGGGCCGTGACCAAGACATCCAGTACTTC	CAGRGGRDQDIQYF
TRBV7-8	NA	TRBJ2-5	NA	TGTGCCAGCAGCTTAGTAGGACAGTTCAAGACCCAGTACTTC	CASSLVGQFKTQYF
TRBV4-2	many	TRBJ2-1	TRBD2	TGTGCCAGCAGCCAAGAAGGCGGGAGCTCCTACAATGAGCAGTTCTTC	CASSQEGGSSYNEQFF
TRBV7-2	NA	TRBJ2-3	NA	TGTGCCGGGGGCTTCCGGGACCGTCCAGGGGAGACCCAGTATTTT	CAGGFRDRPGETQYF
TRBV7-8	NA	TRBJ2-5	TRBD1	TGTGCCAGCAGTCTCCTCGGGACAGGGGTTCAAGAGACCCAGTACTTC	CASSLLGTGVQETQYF
TRBV7-2	NA	TRBJ2-7	TRBD1	TGTGCCAGCAGTCCAAGTGTAGGGGGCCGACAGTACTTC	CASSPSVGGRQYF
TRBV12-3/TRBV12-4	few	TRBJ1-2	TRBD1	TGTGCCAGCAGTCCGGGACAGATCTATGGCTACACCTTC	CASSPGQIYGYTF
TRBV27	NA	TRBJ2-5	NA	TGTGCCAGCAGTCCAATAAGCGCCGACGGAGAGACCCAACACTTC	CASSPISADGETQHF
TRBV6-1	many	TRBJ1-5	NA	TGTGCCAGCAGTGAACCCTGGACGGATTATAGCAATCAGCCCCAGCATTTT	CASSEPWTDYSNQPQHF
TRBV7-6	NA	TRBJ2-3	TRBD2	TGTGCCAGCAGCTTAGGGAGTAGCGGGGACCAAGAGACGCAGTATTTT	CASSLGSSGDQETQYF
TRBV6-1	many	TRBJ2-7	TRBD1	TGTGCCAGCAACCAGGACAGGGTTGCTTACGAGCAGTACTTC	CASNQDRVAYEQYF
TRBV29-1	many	TRBJ2-1	TRBD2	TGCAGCGCCAGACTAGCGGGGGAACCCTACAATGAGCAGTTCTTC	CSARLAGEPYNEQFF
TRBV7-8	many	TRBJ1-3	NA	TGTGCCAGCCTTAATTATGCCGAGGGGGGAAACACCATATATTTT	CASLNYAEGGNTIYF
TRBV7-3	NA	TRBJ2-3	TRBD1	TGTGCCAGCAGCCCACAGGGGGGAGATATGCAGTACTTT	CASSPQGGDMQYF
TRBV7-2	NA	TRBJ2-7	TRBD2	TGTGCCAGGAGCCGCCGCGGGAGCAAAGATACGCAGTACTTC	CARSRRGSKDTQYF
TRBV4-1	few	TRBJ2-7	TRBD2	TGCGCCAGCAGCCAAGTTCCAGCGGGGGGAAACCTCTACGAGCAGTACTTC	CASSQVPAGGNLYEQYF
TRBV10-3	NA	TRBJ2-7	NA	TGTGCGGGGACCGAGGGCCGGCACACAGAGACGCAGTACTTC	CAGTEGRHTETQYF
TRBV7-8	NA	TRBJ2-3	TRBD2	TGTGCCAGCAGCGTGGGGGGGAGTGGCACAGATACGCAGTATTTC	CASSVGGSGTDTQYF
TRBV11-2	many	TRBJ2-1	NA	TGTGCCAGCAGCCTTGGGACGTGGAACGAGCAGTTCTTC	CASSLGTWNEQFF
TRBV11-3	NA	TRBJ2-1	NA	TGTGCCAGCAGTTGGGGCGGGGACGAGACAGGGTACAATGAGCAGTTCTTC	CASSWGGDETGYNEQFF
TRBV12-3/TRBV12-4	NA	TRBJ2-3	NA	TGTGCCAGCAGTTTAGGAGGGGTGAGCACCGGGGAGCAGTATTTT	CASSLGGVSTGEQYF
TRBV11-3	few	TRBJ2-1	NA	TGTGCCAGCAGCTTAGGGGGGCCGTCCTACAATGAGCAGTTCTTC	CASSLGGPSYNEQFF
TRBV5-1	NA	TRBJ1-2	NA	TGCGCCAGCAGCTTGGTCTCACAGGGTGGTGGCTACACCTTC	CASSLVSQGGGYTF
TRBV10-2	NA	TRBJ2-1	NA	TGCCGCGGCAGGGGGGTGTGTTCCAAAAACACTCAGTATTTC	CRGRGVCSKNTQYF
TRBV7-3	few	TRBJ2-3	NA	TGTGCCAGCAGCTTACAAGGGGGTGATACGCAGTATTTT	CASSLQGGDTQYF